These 30 T cell receptor beta chains came from one sample sequenced in a study of Tregs in tolerant kidney transplant recipients. Measured with immunoSEQ multiplex PCR; TCRdb has only the in-frame clones, and not every one. This sample has 90,000 to 130,000 clones, with 90% found just once. Sequenced material: CD4+ T cells from blood, taken before the transplant. These TCRs come from a human donor who received a combined kidney and bone marrow transplant.

This chain connects TRBV28 to TRBJ2-7; 7 bases match TRBD1. The CDR3 has 15 amino acids. J gave up 0 bases and V 1 base, and 3 bases lay outside the gene matches. The germline V gene encodes CDR1 MDHEN and CDR2 SYDVKM. CDR3: CASSLYWDSSYEQYF. CDR3 nucleotides: TGTGCCAGCAGTTTATACTGGGACAGCTCCTACGAGCAGTACTTC.

The chain recombines TRBV5-4 with TRBJ1-4, with 9 positions matching TRBD1. The CDR3 totals 16 residues. CDR1 and CDR2 from the germline V gene are SGHNT and YYREEE (reference sequence). With V trimmed by 4 bases and J by 6 bases, 10 bases remained unmatched. The CDR3 loop reads CASSKRFRDRDEKLFF. CDR3 DNA: TGTGCCAGCAGCAAAAGATTCCGGGACAGGGATGAAAAACTGTTTTTT. Together with reference TRBV5-4 and TRBJ1-4, the CDR3 gives the full variable domain: ETGVTQSPTHLIKTRGQQVTLRCSSQSGHNTVSWYQQALGQGPQFIFQYYREEENGRGNFPPRFSGLQFPNYSSELNVNALELDDSALYLCASSKRFRDRDEKLFFGSGTQLSVL.

The chain employs TRBV7-9 and TRBJ2-2; TRBD2 matches at 7 bases. Germline lookup yields CDR1 SEHNR and CDR2 FQNEAQ (reference sequence). The CDR3 runs 17 residues. J lost 1 base, V lost 2 bases, and 7 bases had no gene match. CDR3 in amino acids: CASSLFRASGNTGELFF. The CDR3 DNA sequence: TGTGCCAGCAGCTTATTCAGGGCTAGCGGGAACACCGGGGAGCTGTTTTTT.

The chain recombines TRBV25-1 with TRBJ1-4, with 8 bases identical to TRBD1. The CDR3 extends over 16 amino acids. Germline V lookup: CDR1 MGHDK, CDR2 SYGVNS. Trimming took 5 bases from V and 8 from J; bases not matched to a gene: 13. The CDR3 region has the DNA TGTGCCAGCAGTCGTTCGACAGGGGTATGGGGAGAAAAACTGTTTTTT. Residues: CASSRSTGVWGEKLFF.

V gene TRBV27 combines with J gene TRBJ2-1; D is perhaps TRBD2 (5 bases). V shed 2 bases and J shed 6 bases, with 17 bases lying between them. The CDR3 sequence is 16 residues long. Per germline, CDR1 MNHEY and CDR2 SMNVEV (reference sequence). The CDR3 DNA sequence: TGTGCCAGCAGTTTAGCGCCGCCGGGATCCACCAATGAGCAGTTCTTC. It specifies CASSLAPPGSTNEQFF.

The chain has TRBV28 and TRBJ2-4; D is unclear. CDR1 is MDHEN, CDR2 SYDVKM, per germline. Trimming removed 5 bases from V and 0 bases from J, with 14 bases in between. This CDR3 comprises 16 residues. CDR3 coding DNA: TGTGCCAGCAGTCTTACCGACTTCGCAGCCAAAAACATTCAGTACTTC. Its translation is CASSLTDFAAKNIQYF. The whole variable domain, filled in from reference TRBV28 and TRBJ2-4, reads DVKVTQSSRYLVKRTGEKVFLECVQDMDHENMFWYRQDPGLGLRLIYFSYDVKMKEKGDIPEGYSVSREKKERFSLILESASTNQTSMYLCASSLTDFAAKNIQYFGAGTRLSVL.

The chain links TRBV29-1 to TRBJ2-7; 8 bases line up with TRBD1. Germline CDR1 is SQVTM and CDR2 is ANQGSEA. V dropped 6 bases and J dropped 0; count of bases not matched to a gene: 4. The length of the CDR3 is 13 residues. The CDR3 sequence is CSVQGAPSYEQYF. The DNA for the CDR3 is TGCAGCGTGCAGGGGGCCCCCTCCTACGAGCAGTACTTC.

This rearrangement joins TRBV28 to TRBJ1-5; D is unresolved. Germline lookup yields CDR1 MDHEN and CDR2 SYDVKM. CDR3 length: 15 amino acids. V lost 4 bases and J lost 3, with 13 bases in between. CDR3 DNA sequence: TGTGCCAGCAGTTCACCCAACCAGTTCAATCAGCCCCAGCATTTT. It encodes CASSSPNQFNQPQHF. The full variable domain, rest sourced from reference TRBV28 and TRBJ1-5, is DVKVTQSSRYLVKRTGEKVFLECVQDMDHENMFWYRQDPGLGLRLIYFSYDVKMKEKGDIPEGYSVSREKKERFSLILESASTNQTSMYLCASSSPNQFNQPQHFGDGTRLSIL.

The chain combines TRBV5-1 with TRBJ1-4, with 11 bases matching TRBD1. This CDR3 is 16 amino acids long. V trimming: 2 bases; J trimming: 2 bases; junction bases outside the gene matches: 2. The germline V gene encodes CDR1 SGHRS and CDR2 YFSETQ. CDR3 DNA: TGCGCCAGCAGCTTAGGACAGGGGGCGACTAATGAAAAACTGTTTTTT. Residues: CASSLGQGATNEKLFF.

The chain joins TRBV7-2 to TRBJ2-3, with 7 bases lining up with TRBD2. There are 15 residues in the CDR3. V was clipped by 1 base and J by 4 bases; unmatched bases: 5. Germline-derived CDR1 and CDR2 are SGHTA and FQGNSA. CDR3 sequence: CASSLEFGRSDTQYF. CDR3 coding DNA: TGTGCCAGCAGCTTAGAATTCGGGAGGTCAGATACGCAGTATTTT.

This rearrangement joins TRBV7-6 to TRBJ2-3; 15 bases fit TRBD2. Germline-derived CDR1 and CDR2 are SGHVS and FNYEAQ. CDR3 length equals 18 residues. V gave up 5 bases and J gave up 3 bases; unmatched junction bases: 9. The CDR3 sequence is CASSPGLAGGLATDTQYF. In DNA form, the CDR3 reads TGTGCCAGCAGCCCGGGACTAGCGGGGGGCCTAGCAACAGATACGCAGTATTTT.

V usage is TRBV19 and J usage is TRBJ2-2, with 10 bases matching TRBD2. The CDR3 contains 16 residues. Losses at the gene ends were 3 bases for V and 3 bases for J; bases not matched to a gene: 4. Germline V gene lookup returns CDR1 LNHDA and CDR2 SQIVND (reference sequence). CDR3 region: CASSIPSGGYTGELFF. In nucleotides, the CDR3 is TGTGCCAGTAGTATTCCTAGCGGGGGATACACCGGGGAGCTGTTTTTT. Full variable domain (remainder filled in from reference TRBV19 and TRBJ2-2): DGGITQSPKYLFRKEGQNVTLSCEQNLNHDAMYWYRQDPGQGLRLIYYSQIVNDFQKGDIAEGYSVSREKKESFPLTVTSAQKNPTAFYLCASSIPSGGYTGELFFGEGSRLTVL.

This chain joins TRBV5-6 and TRBJ2-5, with a possible D match to TRBD2 (9 bases). The germline V and J ends were trimmed by 7 bases and 3 bases, with 16 bases remaining between them. The germline V gene encodes CDR1 SGHDT and CDR2 YYEEEE. CDR3 length: 14 residues. The CDR3 coding sequence is TGTGCCAGCCAGGGGGCTAGCGGGAAAGAGACCCAGTACTTC. Translation: CASQGASGKETQYF.

V is TRBV5-1 and J is TRBJ1-4, with D possibly being TRBD1 (5 bases). The CDR3 runs to 13 residues. CDR1 and CDR2 (germline): SGHRS, YFSETQ. V dropped 0 bases and J dropped 7 bases, with 7 bases sitting between them. The CDR3 coding sequence is TGCGCCAGCAGCTTGGGAACAGGTGAAAAACTGTTTTTT. Its protein is CASSLGTGEKLFF.

This clone was recorded only once. The V and J genes are TRBV7-6 and TRBJ1-1; a weak D match, TRBD1 (6 bases). CDR3 size: 15 residues. V was cut by 1 base and J by 5 bases, with 14 bases left in between. The V gene's germline CDR1 is SGHVS and CDR2 FNYEAQ. The CDR3 bases are TGTGCCAGCAGCTTAGGAGGGGGTAGGGGGACTGAAGCTTTCTTT. Its protein product is CASSLGGGRGTEAFF.

This rearrangement joins TRBV5-5 to TRBJ2-2; 8 bases map to TRBD1. This CDR3 comprises 13 residues. Germline CDR1 reads SGHKS; CDR2 reads YYEKEE (reference sequence). V was clipped by 4 bases and J by 9 bases; unmatched bases: 5. The CDR3 spells CASSRQGLRELFF. The CDR3 DNA is TGTGCCAGCAGCCGACAGGGGTTACGGGAGCTGTTTTTT.

This clone has a single count. Its ends do not fully match the called genes, so a read error is possible. V is TRBV28 and J is TRBJ1-2; 8 nucleotides line up with TRBD1. This CDR3 has 14 residues. Germline CDR1 reads MDHEN; CDR2 reads SYDVKM. In DNA, the CDR3 is TGTGCCAGCAGCCCCATTGGGACAGGCGTAAAAAGCCACTTC. Its protein product is CASSPIGTGVKSHF.

In nucleotides, the CDR3 is TGCGCCAGCAGTCCCGGGACAGCGAACACCGGGGAGCTGTTTTTT. As protein: CASSPGTANTGELFF. The chain carries TRBV5-1 and TRBJ2-2, with TRBD1 matching 7 bases. This CDR3 region has 15 residues. V dropped 5 bases and J dropped 0; count of bases not matched to a gene: 4. Germline V CDR1 and CDR2: SGHRS, YFSETQ.

V and J are TRBV5-1 and TRBJ2-3, with D possibly being TRBD2 (6 bases). Looked up from germline, CDR1 is SGHRS and CDR2 is YFSETQ. Trimming removed 0 bases at V and 4 bases at J, with 9 bases between. CDR3 length: 14 amino acids. This CDR3 reads CASSLDGGADTQYF. The CDR3 DNA is TGCGCCAGCAGCTTGGACGGGGGAGCAGATACGCAGTATTTT.

The chain recombines TRBV19 with TRBJ1-1; D is uncertain. Trimming stripped 1 base from V and 1 base from J, with 10 bases between. This CDR3 has 15 residues. Germline V gene lookup returns CDR1 LNHDA and CDR2 SQIVND (reference sequence). The CDR3 nucleotides are TGTGCCAGTAGTATAGTTCGGGTTGCGAACACTGAAGCTTTCTTT. Translation: CASSIVRVANTEAFF.

The chain combines TRBV7-9 with TRBJ1-6; D remains ambiguous. The germline V gene has CDR1 SEHNR and CDR2 FQNEAQ (reference sequence). V shed 1 base and J shed 8 bases, with 9 bases lying between them. The CDR3 contains 14 residues. The DNA of the CDR3 is TGTGCCAGCAGCTTAGGGGCGACGTATTCACCCCTCCACTTT. Translating it yields CASSLGATYSPLHF.

The gene calls are TRBV29-1 and TRBJ2-3, with 9 nucleotides matching TRBD1. V lost 1 base, J lost 6 bases, and 8 bases stayed unmatched. Germline CDR1 is SQVTM and CDR2 is ANQGSEA. The CDR3 is 15 residues long. Here the CDR3 reads CSVEAGTGLGDTQYF. In nucleotides, the CDR3 is TGCAGCGTTGAAGCCGGGACAGGGTTAGGCGATACGCAGTATTTT.

The chain combines TRBV5-1 with TRBJ1-2, with TRBD1 matching 7 bases. The CDR3 has 13 residues. V was clipped by 4 bases and J by 4 bases; unmatched bases: 4. Looked up from germline, CDR1 is SGHRS and CDR2 is YFSETQ. The CDR3 nucleotides are TGCGCCAGCAGCCCGGACAGGACCTATGGCTACACCTTC. Protein product: CASSPDRTYGYTF.

The chain joins TRBV21-1 to TRBJ1-5; the table's D call, TRBD1, was not checked against the DNA. TRBV21-1 is flagged as a pseudogene. CDR3 size: 18 residues. The CDR3 here is CASSKAGQGNYSNQPQHF. DNA for the CDR3: TGTGCCAGCAGCAAGGCGGGACAGGGTAATTATAGCAATCAGCCCCAGCATTTT.

The chain couples TRBV5-1 to TRBJ1-6; a possible D gene is TRBD1 (6 bases). The CDR3 runs 16 residues. The germline CDR1 and CDR2 sequences are SGHRS and YFSETQ. V lost 3 bases and J 8 bases, leaving 18 bases between the germline ends. This chain's CDR3 is CASSSFHRAPDSPLHF. The CDR3 nucleotides are TGCGCCAGCAGCTCCTTCCACAGGGCCCCAGATTCACCCCTCCACTTT.

The V gene is TRBV29-1, the J gene TRBJ1-2, with a weak D call TRBD1 (5 bases). This CDR3 is built from 13 residues. Trimming removed 7 bases at V and 4 bases at J, with 16 bases between. In germline, CDR1 is SQVTM, CDR2 ANQGSEA. The CDR3 nucleotides are TGCAGCGCTTCGCCTGGACACCTCTATGGCTACACCTTC. Translating it yields CSASPGHLYGYTF.

The genes are TRBV4-3 and TRBJ1-4, with 7 bases fitting TRBD1. Per germline, CDR1 LGHNA and CDR2 YSLEER. Germline trimming cut 4 bases from V and 2 bases from J; bases unmatched to any gene: 7. The CDR3 runs 16 residues. The CDR3 here is CASSLRGGQTNEKLFF. CDR3 nucleotides: TGCGCCAGCAGCCTACGGGGGGGACAGACTAATGAAAAACTGTTTTTT.

The chain links TRBV2 to TRBJ2-7, with D maybe TRBD1 (7 bases). Trimming removed 7 bases at V and 0 bases at J, with 16 bases between. The CDR3 sequence is 15 residues long. The germline V gene encodes CDR1 SNHLY and CDR2 FYNNEI. The CDR3 coding sequence is TGTGCCAGCAAGGGGGGACAGTCTAGCTCCTACGAGCAGTACTTC. This translates into CASKGGQSSSYEQYF.

The V gene is TRBV11-2, the J gene TRBJ2-6; possible D gene TRBD1, 6 bases. Germline CDR1 is SGHAT and CDR2 is FQNNGV. The V and J ends lost 5 bases and 0 bases respectively, with 11 bases between them. This CDR3 is built from 16 residues. For the CDR3, the DNA is TGTGCCAGCAGCCGACACAGGGTCTCTGGGGCCAACGTCCTGACTTTC. This gives the protein CASSRHRVSGANVLTF.

The chain joins TRBV11-2 to TRBJ1-5; D is perhaps TRBD1 (6 bases). Deletions cut 5 bases from V and 5 bases from J, with 10 bases between. Germline V gives CDR1 SGHAT, CDR2 FQNNGV. This CDR3 comprises 13 residues. The CDR3 nucleotides read TGTGCCAGCAGCCCGGACAGTTATCAGCCCCAGCATTTT. Amino acid sequence: CASSPDSYQPQHF.